This entry features one T cell receptor (beta chain) sequence. The source of the sample is a study of blood T cells in healthy people across ages. This CDR3 contains 15 residues. Germline V CDR1 and CDR2: MDHEN, SYDVKM. Trimming cost V 10 bases and J 6 bases, with 21 bases left between them. Primers used in a second PCR of roughly 7 to 12 cycles were a sample-barcoded 5' primer and a J-beta primer mix. TCRdb re-called the 5' RACE reads with MiXCR, one entry per CDR3 protein. The table lists roughly 1,100,000 distinct CDR3 sequences, roughly a quarter of them singletons. A further study also used this sample, focusing on T cells of mothers and their children.

The V call is TRBV28, the J call TRBJ1-4; D is perhaps TRBD1 (5 bases). The sample was blood. The sequence came from a girl aged 2-10 years in good health. The CDR3 DNA sequence: TGTGCCACCTCAGTTAGTGGGACCCGGCATGAAAAACTGTTTTTT. Translated: CATSVSGTRHEKLFF.